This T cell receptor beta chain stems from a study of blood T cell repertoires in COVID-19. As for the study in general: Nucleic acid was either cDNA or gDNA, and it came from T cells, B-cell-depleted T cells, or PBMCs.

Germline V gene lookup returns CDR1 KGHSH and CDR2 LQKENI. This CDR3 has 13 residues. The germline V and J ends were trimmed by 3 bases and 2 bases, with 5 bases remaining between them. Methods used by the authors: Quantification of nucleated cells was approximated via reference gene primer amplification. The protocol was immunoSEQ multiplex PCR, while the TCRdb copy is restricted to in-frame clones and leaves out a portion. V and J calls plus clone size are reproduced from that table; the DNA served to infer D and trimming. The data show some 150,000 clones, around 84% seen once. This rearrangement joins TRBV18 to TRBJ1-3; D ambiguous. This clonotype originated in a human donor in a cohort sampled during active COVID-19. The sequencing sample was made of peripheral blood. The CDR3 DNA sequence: TGTGCCAGCTCACCCTCAGCTGGAAACACCATATATTTT. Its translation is CASSPSAGNTIYF.